The entry below describes one T cell receptor beta chain. What it recognizes is unknown. This sample is drawn from a study of shared clonotypes between healthy human individuals. Study in general: Each donor's CD4 naive and CD4 memory cells filled three plates apiece, CD8 naive two, and CD8 memory one. Whole-study findings and limits: Clonotype sharing among the donors was expected to vary with sequencing depth.

Assay: immunoSEQ multiplex PCR; the TCRdb copy retains only in-frame clones and omits some. Of about 2.3 million clones listed, roughly 92% are singletons. The length of the CDR3 is 12 residues. V lost 8 bases to trimming and J lost 5 bases, with 10 bases between them. Germline V gene data show CDR1 as MNHEY and CDR2 as SVGAGI. The chain has TRBV6-5 and TRBJ1-5; no firm D call. Sequences were obtained from naive CD4+ T cells from PBMCs. The subset: CD45RA+ positively selected. The clonotype comes from a man aged 18 to 30 in good health. Some clones in this sample may be carry-over from other donors' samples. CDR3 in DNA: TGTGCCAGCGGTAGAGGGCATCAGCCCCAGCATTTT. Translation gives CASGRGHQPQHF.